The 15 T cell receptor beta chains given below trace back to one sample, sequenced in a study of beta chain features in type 1 diabetes. Expressed TCRB transcripts were sequenced because the entire RNA isolate underwent reverse transcription. The protocol was immunoSEQ multiplex PCR, while the TCRdb copy is restricted to in-frame clones and leaves out a portion. The repertoire includes some 180,000 clones, less than 15% of them detected once, and about 0.58% sits in the top ten. Sequences were obtained from central memory CD4+ T cells from blood. These receptors originate from a woman between 18 and 29 years old in good health.

The chain recombines TRBV2 with TRBJ2-7; D is unclear. This CDR3 is built from 13 residues. Germline V lookup: CDR1 SNHLY, CDR2 FYNNEI. The germline V and J ends were trimmed by 4 bases and 3 bases, with 10 bases remaining between them. In nucleotides, the CDR3 is TGTGCCAGCAGTGGCTTGCCAGTCTACGAGCAGTACTTC. This codes for CASSGLPVYEQYF.

The J gene is TRBJ1-3, the V gene TRBV7-2, with 10 bases fitting TRBD1. Germline CDR1 SGHTA, CDR2 FQGNSA. Losses at the gene ends were 5 bases for V and 8 bases for J; bases not matched to a gene: 3. The CDR3 runs to 13 residues. CDR3 in amino acids: CASSRQGADTIYF. The CDR3 bases are TGTGCCAGCAGCAGACAGGGGGCTGACACCATATATTTT. Filled out from reference TRBV7-2 and TRBJ1-3, the complete variable domain reads GAGVSQSPSNKVTEKGKDVELRCDPISGHTALYWYRQSLGQGLEFLIYFQGNSAPDKSGLPSDRFSAERTGGSVSTLTIQRTQQEDSAVYLCASSRQGADTIYFGEGSWLTVV.

The genes are TRBV2 and TRBJ1-5; tentatively, D is TRBD1 (5 bases). Germline-derived CDR1 and CDR2 are SNHLY and FYNNEI. The CDR3 is made up of 14 amino acids. V shed 8 bases and J shed 1 base, with 12 bases lying between them. The CDR3: CASGRGGSNQPQHF. Written as DNA, the CDR3 is TGTGCCAGCGGACGGGGGGGGAGCAATCAGCCCCAGCATTTT.

This clone was counted a few times. V gene TRBV28 combines with J gene TRBJ1-2; TRBD1 matches 10 bases. After removal of 4 bases from V and 8 bases from J, the junction contained 13 bases not matched to a gene. There are 16 residues in the CDR3. Germline lookup yields CDR1 MDHEN and CDR2 SYDVKM. Here the CDR3 reads CASSSLRSGTGVGYTF. CDR3 DNA: TGTGCCAGCAGTTCCCTCCGGTCAGGGACAGGGGTAGGCTACACCTTC.

The chain carries TRBV4-2 and TRBJ2-3, with 9 bases fitting TRBD2. The CDR3 runs 17 residues. V lost 4 bases to trimming and J lost 6 bases; unmatched junction nucleotides: 14. Germline V CDR1 and CDR2: LGHNA, YNFKEQ. DNA for the CDR3: TGTGCCAGCAGCCCAGCCTCCGGGACTAGCTCTCACGATACGCAGTATTTT. This codes for CASSPASGTSSHDTQYF.

This chain links TRBV5-1 with TRBJ2-5, with a tentative D call TRBD2 (5 bases). The CDR3 consists of 14 residues. Germline CDR1 reads SGHRS; CDR2 reads YFSETQ. V was cut by 2 bases and J by 2 bases, with 10 bases left in between. The CDR3 spells CASSFGLAQETQYF. The CDR3 DNA reads as TGCGCCAGCAGCTTTGGGCTAGCTCAAGAGACCCAGTACTTC.

The gene calls are TRBV15 and TRBJ2-3; weak D call: TRBD1 (5 bases). Germline assignment: CDR1 LNHNV and CDR2 YYDKDF (reference sequence). Trimming took off 0 bases at V and 6 bases at J, with 10 bases between the two ends. The CDR3 contains 14 residues. For the CDR3, the DNA is TGTGCCACCAGCAGAGATAGGGGAAGCGATACGCAGTATTTT. Its translation: CATSRDRGSDTQYF.

This clone was counted a few times. Other DNA sequences within the sample encode an identical CDR3. The chain has TRBV9 and TRBJ2-3; D may be TRBD2 (5 bases). Trimming took 0 bases from V and 1 from J, leaving 9 bases between them. From germline, CDR1 is SGDLS and CDR2 YYNGEE. The CDR3 is 15 residues long. The CDR3 DNA sequence: TGTGCCAGCAGCGTAGACGGGCGGGGCACAGATACGCAGTATTTT. This translates into CASSVDGRGTDTQYF.

This clone was observed a handful of times. Distinct nucleotide sequences in the sample also encode this CDR3. The chain links TRBV30 to TRBJ2-7, with D maybe TRBD1 (6 bases). CDR1 and CDR2 from the germline V gene are GTSNPN and SVGIG (reference sequence). The V end lost 3 bases, the J end lost 3 bases, and 9 bases lay between the germline ends. The CDR3 sequence is 12 residues long. The CDR3 sequence is CAWSQGIYEQYF. As DNA, the CDR3 is TGTGCCTGGAGCCAGGGGATCTACGAGCAGTACTTC.

This clone was counted a few times. The chain employs TRBV9 and TRBJ2-1, with TRBD2 identical over 7 bases. The ends lost 3 bases at V and 1 base at J; junction bases unmatched: 7. The CDR3 runs 16 residues. Germline values: CDR1 SGDLS, CDR2 YYNGEE. The CDR3 DNA reads as TGTGCCAGCAGCGCCCGGCCTAGCGGTTCCTACAATGAGCAGTTCTTC. Its protein is CASSARPSGSYNEQFF.

The rearrangement links TRBV9 to TRBJ1-5; tentative D call: TRBD1 (5 bases). The CDR3 spans 15 residues. V was pared by 0 bases and J by 7 bases, with 14 bases between. CDR1 is SGDLS and CDR2 is YYNGEE in the germline V gene. DNA for the CDR3: TGTGCCAGCAGCGTAGGGACAACGGGGGACCAGCCCCAGCATTTT. This encodes CASSVGTTGDQPQHF.

V usage is TRBV15 and J usage is TRBJ1-4, with D unclear. The CDR3 sequence is 15 residues long. Germline assignment: CDR1 LNHNV and CDR2 YYDKDF (reference sequence). V was clipped by 0 bases and J by 4 bases, with 9 bases between them. As DNA, the CDR3 is TGTGCCACCAGCAGAGATAAGTCGAGTAATGAAAAACTGTTTTTT. The encoded protein is CATSRDKSSNEKLFF.

The V call is TRBV7-3, the J call TRBJ2-2; no reliable D call. The CDR3 is 16 residues long. Germline values: CDR1 SGHTA, CDR2 FQGTGA. V dropped 4 bases and J dropped 4 bases, with 16 bases sitting between them. CDR3 region: CASSSRHSSPTGELFF. The DNA of the CDR3 is TGTGCCAGCAGCTCCCGACACTCCTCCCCCACCGGGGAGCTGTTTTTT.

This clone was counted between two and nine times. V usage is TRBV28 and J usage is TRBJ2-7; D is uncertain. Trimming removed 2 bases at V and 4 bases at J, with 3 bases between. Germline CDR1 and CDR2: MDHEN and SYDVKM. The CDR3 has 11 residues. CDR3 nucleotides: TGTGCCAGCAGTTTAGTATACGAGCAGTACTTC. Its protein is CASSLVYEQYF.

This clone occurred a few times. The chain carries TRBV29-1 and TRBJ2-5; D unclear. The length of the CDR3 is 11 residues. CDR1 SQVTM and CDR2 ANQGSEA come from the germline V gene. CDR3 in DNA: TGCAGTGTTACCTACGGGGAGACCCAGTACTTC. Translated: CSVTYGETQYF.